Following are 28 T cell receptor beta chains from one sample sequenced in a study of blood T cell repertoires in COVID-19. Sequenced by immunoSEQ multiplex PCR; TCRdb stores in-frame clones only, minus some. The data contain about 270,000 clones, approximately 90% of them singletons. Material for sequencing was PBMCs or T cells enriched from blood (not recorded which). Source of these receptors: a woman younger than 30 who had recovered from COVID-19.

V gene TRBV29-1 combines with J gene TRBJ1-1, with 9 bases fitting TRBD1. The CDR3 spans 15 residues. Germline CDR1 and CDR2: SQVTM and ANQGSEA. The V segment lost 4 bases and the J segment 3 bases; nucleotides outside the gene matches: 9. CDR3 sequence reads: CSVVTGGFLDTEAFF. The DNA for the CDR3 is TGCAGCGTTGTCACAGGGGGCTTTTTGGACACTGAAGCTTTCTTT.

A note on this clone: This same CDR3 is encoded by further DNA sequences in the sample. The chain couples TRBV10-2 to TRBJ1-1; TRBD1 agrees at 8 bases. Trimming at V came to 6 bases and at J to 5 bases, leaving 5 bases not matched to a gene. Germline V gives CDR1 WSHSY, CDR2 SAAADI. CDR3 size: 13 residues. The CDR3 is CASRGTGGTEAFF. The CDR3, as DNA: TGCGCCAGCAGGGGGACAGGTGGGACTGAAGCTTTCTTT.

The chain couples TRBV11-2 to TRBJ1-2; the D gene is possibly TRBD1 (5 bases). Germline V gene sequence: CDR1 SGHAT, CDR2 FQNNGV. The CDR3 is 15 amino acids. V was shortened by 2 bases and J by 4 bases, with 14 bases between the two germline ends. CDR3 in DNA: TGTGCCAGCAGCTTAACCCCTGACAGACCCTATGGCTACACCTTC. The encoded protein is CASSLTPDRPYGYTF.

This rearrangement joins TRBV5-1 to TRBJ2-7; 8 bases are a match to TRBD1. CDR1 and CDR2 (germline): SGHRS, YFSETQ. J lost 0 bases, V lost 0 bases, and 5 bases had no gene match. This CDR3 region has 16 residues. The CDR3 loop reads CASSLGTGSPSYEQYF. CDR3 bases: TGCGCCAGCAGCTTGGGGACAGGGAGTCCCTCCTACGAGCAGTACTTC.

The J gene is TRBJ1-4, the V gene TRBV5-1; D gene ambiguous. This CDR3 region has 14 residues. Per the germline V gene, CDR1 is SGHRS and CDR2 is YFSETQ. V was trimmed by 4 bases and J by 5 bases, leaving 12 bases between them. This chain's CDR3 is CASSLSGPNEKLFF. The CDR3 coding sequence is TGCGCCAGCAGCCTATCTGGTCCAAATGAAAAACTGTTTTTT.

The rearrangement uses TRBV2 and TRBJ2-1, with 9 bases lining up with TRBD2. With V trimmed by 4 bases and J by 4 bases, 2 bases remained unmatched. Germline V gives CDR1 SNHLY, CDR2 FYNNEI. This CDR3 comprises 14 residues. CDR3 sequence: CASSASGNYNEQFF. The CDR3 bases are TGTGCCAGCAGTGCTAGCGGGAATTACAATGAGCAGTTCTTC.

The chain carries TRBV6-1 and TRBJ1-1; 8 bases are shared with TRBD1. The CDR3 extends over 17 amino acids. V shed 4 bases, J shed 4 bases, and the junction held 14 bases outside the gene matches. Germline V CDR1 and CDR2: MNHNS, SASEGT. DNA of the CDR3: TGTGCCAGCAGTGGGGACAGGTACCCTATACCTCGCACTGAAGCTTTCTTT. Translation gives CASSGDRYPIPRTEAFF.

The rearrangement links TRBV5-1 to TRBJ2-7; 13 nucleotides agree with TRBD2. This CDR3 comprises 16 residues. Losses at the gene ends were 2 bases for V and 4 bases for J; bases not matched to a gene: 6. Germline values: CDR1 SGHRS, CDR2 YFSETQ. The CDR3 sequence: CASSFGTSGEPYEQYF. Here the CDR3 DNA reads TGCGCCAGCAGCTTTGGGACTAGCGGGGAACCATACGAGCAGTACTTC.

The genes are TRBV5-4 and TRBJ1-2; the D gene is possibly TRBD1 (5 bases). The CDR3 length is 14 residues. Germline assignment: CDR1 SGHNT and CDR2 YYREEE (reference sequence). With 2 bases removed from V and 4 bases from J, the gap between germline ends came to 12 bases. CDR3 sequence: CASSFAGQGYGYTF. The CDR3 coding sequence is TGTGCCAGCAGCTTCGCAGGGCAAGGCTATGGCTACACCTTC. Complete variable domain (other parts from reference TRBV5-4 and TRBJ1-2): ETGVTQSPTHLIKTRGQQVTLRCSSQSGHNTVSWYQQALGQGPQFIFQYYREEENGRGNFPPRFSGLQFPNYSSELNVNALELDDSALYLCASSFAGQGYGYTFGSGTRLTVV.

The chain has TRBV4-1 and TRBJ2-2; no reliable D call. Germline loops: CDR1 MGHRA, CDR2 YSYEKL. Trimming pared 5 bases from V and 4 bases from J, leaving 5 bases between. This CDR3 has 12 residues. This CDR3 is CASSSGTGELFF. CDR3 coding DNA: TGCGCCAGCAGCTCGGGCACCGGGGAGCTGTTTTTT.

The chain combines TRBV13 with TRBJ2-3, with D perhaps TRBD2 (6 bases). Trimming removed 4 bases from V and 4 bases from J, with 21 bases in between. CDR3 length: 17 amino acids. Germline V CDR1 and CDR2: PRHDT, FYEKMQ (reference sequence). The CDR3 nucleotides read TGTGCCAGCAGCTCGCCCTCCGGGGGAAACAGCGCAGATACGCAGTATTTT. It translates to CASSSPSGGNSADTQYF.

The chain recombines TRBV24-1 with TRBJ1-6; TRBD1 might be the D (5 bases). The CDR3 runs 13 residues. Germline-derived CDR1 and CDR2 are KGHDR and SFDVKD. Between the trimmed V and J ends, which lost 4 bases and 13 bases, there was a span of 13 bases. The chain's CDR3 is CATSERGKGPLHF. The CDR3, as DNA: TGTGCCACCAGTGAACGTGGGAAGGGGCCCCTCCACTTT.

The chain has TRBV11-3 and TRBJ2-1; no clear D gene. Germline V gene data show CDR1 as SGHNT and CDR2 as YENEEA. There are 11 residues in the CDR3. V was pared by 6 bases and J by 6 bases, with 6 bases between. The CDR3 sequence is CASSSSNEQFF. CDR3 in DNA: TGTGCCAGCAGTTCATCCAATGAGCAGTTCTTC.

This rearrangement joins TRBV3-1 (or the pseudogene TRBV3-2) to TRBJ2-6; the D gene is possibly TRBD1 (6 bases). The germline V gene encodes CDR1 LGHDT and CDR2 YNNKEL (reference sequence). CDR3 size: 17 residues. The V and J ends lost 4 bases and 0 bases respectively, with 13 bases between them. The CDR3 nucleotides read TGTGCCAGCAGCCCTAGGACAGTCAGCTCTGGGGCCAACGTCCTGACTTTC. Translating it yields CASSPRTVSSGANVLTF.

This chain uses TRBV5-1 with TRBJ2-1; D unresolved. The CDR3 is 16 amino acids. The germline V and J ends were trimmed by 3 bases and 0 bases, with 13 bases remaining between them. Per germline, CDR1 SGHRS and CDR2 YFSETQ. The CDR3 DNA is TGCGCCAGCAGCTCGGGTTTTGCGGACTCCTACAATGAGCAGTTCTTC. It encodes CASSSGFADSYNEQFF.

This chain uses TRBV19 with TRBJ1-2, with 7 positions matching TRBD1. Trimming at V came to 6 bases and at J to 1 base, leaving 11 bases not matched to a gene. This CDR3 spans 16 amino acids. Germline CDR1 reads LNHDA; CDR2 reads SQIVND (reference sequence). CDR3 nucleotides: TGTGCCAGTAGCCAGGACAGGTTCCGACTTAACTATGGCTACACCTTC. As protein: CASSQDRFRLNYGYTF.

The chain employs TRBV7-3 and TRBJ2-1, with TRBD2 identical over 12 bases. Trimming took 5 bases from V and 7 from J; bases not matched to a gene: 6. The CDR3 has 15 residues. Germline V gene sequence: CDR1 SGHTA, CDR2 FQGTGA. The CDR3 region has the DNA TGTGCCAGCAGCCCTAGCGGGGGGGCAGTTAATGAGCAGTTCTTC. Protein: CASSPSGGAVNEQFF.

The J gene is TRBJ2-5, the V gene TRBV5-1; possible D gene TRBD1, 6 bases. From germline, CDR1 is SGHRS and CDR2 YFSETQ. Trimming stripped 4 bases from V and 1 base from J, with 17 bases between. The CDR3 loop spans 16 amino acids. CDR3 protein: CASSIPGTRFQETQYF. The DNA for the CDR3 is TGCGCCAGCAGCATACCCGGGACACGATTCCAAGAGACCCAGTACTTC.

V gene TRBV9 combines with J gene TRBJ2-3, with D possibly matching TRBD2 (5 bases). Trimming removed 3 bases at V and 0 bases at J, with 14 bases between. Germline V lookup: CDR1 SGDLS, CDR2 YYNGEE. The CDR3 has 16 amino acids. This CDR3 reads CASSARRTGSTDTQYF. The CDR3 DNA follows: TGTGCCAGCAGCGCCCGTCGGACGGGGAGCACAGATACGCAGTATTTT.

In its sample, this clone was seen a few times. This chain links TRBV3-1 (or the pseudogene TRBV3-2) with TRBJ1-6, with unresolved D. Germline V CDR1 and CDR2: LGHDT, YNNKEL (reference sequence). V lost 0 bases to trimming and J lost 10 bases, with 16 bases between them. The CDR3 length is 16 residues. CDR3 bases: TGTGCCAGCAGCCAAGATGAGGCGGGGTGGGGATCACCCCTCCACTTT. Its protein product is CASSQDEAGWGSPLHF.

The chain combines TRBV25-1 with TRBJ2-4; D possibly corresponds to TRBD1 (5 bases). The CDR3 extends over 16 amino acids. Germline-derived CDR1 and CDR2 are MGHDK and SYGVNS. The V gene lost 6 bases and the J gene lost 0 bases, with 15 bases spanning the gap. The CDR3 protein is CASSDPGPLAKNIQYF. Here the CDR3 DNA reads TGTGCCAGCAGCGACCCAGGGCCTCTAGCCAAAAACATTCAGTACTTC.

The chain couples TRBV5-1 to TRBJ2-5; possibly TRBD1 for D (5 bases). Trimming stripped 5 bases from V and 3 bases from J, with 17 bases between. CDR1 SGHRS and CDR2 YFSETQ come from the germline V gene. CDR3 length: 15 amino acids. This CDR3 is CASSFSGYREETQYF. Written as DNA, the CDR3 is TGCGCCAGCAGTTTTTCAGGGTATCGAGAAGAGACCCAGTACTTC. Full variable domain (remainder filled in from reference TRBV5-1 and TRBJ2-5): KAGVTQTPRYLIKTRGQQVTLSCSPISGHRSVSWYQQTPGQGLQFLFEYFSETQRNKGNFPGRFSGRQFSNSRSEMNVSTLELGDSALYLCASSFSGYREETQYFGPGTRLLVL.

J is TRBJ1-2 and V is TRBV29-1, with 8 bases aligning to TRBD1. The germline V gene has CDR1 SQVTM and CDR2 ANQGSEA. The CDR3 spans 13 residues. With 4 bases clipped from V and 4 bases from J, the junction kept 5 bases outside the gene matches. CDR3 nucleotide sequence: TGCAGCGTTGCGACAGGGGCAAGCTATGGCTACACCTTC. Its protein is CSVATGASYGYTF.

This clone was counted a few times. This rearrangement joins TRBV10-3 to TRBJ2-3; 9 bases align to TRBD2. V lost 0 bases, J lost 3 bases, and 13 bases stayed unmatched. The CDR3 spans 19 residues. Germline CDR1 and CDR2: ENHRY and SYGVKD. CDR3 DNA: TGTGCCATCAGTGAGTCGATTAGCGGGGGCCCTCAGTCAACAGATACGCAGTATTTT. Translating gives CAISESISGGPQSTDTQYF.

The chain employs TRBV9 and TRBJ2-7; D perhaps matches TRBD1 (5 bases). In germline, CDR1 is SGDLS, CDR2 YYNGEE. The ends were cut back, 0 bases at V and 3 bases at J, with 10 bases in the middle. The CDR3 runs 14 residues. This CDR3 reads CASSVVRADYEQYF. CDR3 bases: TGTGCCAGCAGCGTAGTCAGGGCAGACTACGAGCAGTACTTC.

This chain joins TRBV25-1 and TRBJ2-5; TRBD2 matches 9 bases. Germline CDR1 reads MGHDK; CDR2 reads SYGVNS. With V trimmed by 1 base and J by 3 bases, 6 bases remained unmatched. This CDR3 is 16 amino acids long. CDR3 DNA: TGTGCCAGCAGTGAATTAGGCGGGGGGGCCAAAGAGACCCAGTACTTC. This sequence encodes CASSELGGGAKETQYF.

This clone was observed once. The sample carries other DNA sequences with the same CDR3. V usage is TRBV6-5 and J usage is TRBJ1-4; the match to TRBD1 covers 11 bases. CDR1 is MNHEY, CDR2 SVGAGI, per germline. The trim removed 6 bases at V and 7 bases at J, leaving 1 base unmatched. The CDR3 has 13 amino acids. The CDR3 region is CASRGQGGEKLFF. The CDR3 DNA is TGTGCCAGCAGGGGACAGGGGGGTGAAAAACTGTTTTTT.

V and J are TRBV3-1 (or the pseudogene TRBV3-2) and TRBJ2-3; the match to TRBD2 covers 14 bases. The CDR3 has 19 residues. V lost 0 bases, J lost 6 bases, and 11 bases stayed unmatched. From germline, CDR1 is LGHDT and CDR2 YNNKEL (reference sequence). CDR3 nucleotide sequence: TGTGCCAGCAGCCAAGACCGACTAGCGGGGGGGTATTTTCGGGATACGCAGTATTTT. Translating it yields CASSQDRLAGGYFRDTQYF.